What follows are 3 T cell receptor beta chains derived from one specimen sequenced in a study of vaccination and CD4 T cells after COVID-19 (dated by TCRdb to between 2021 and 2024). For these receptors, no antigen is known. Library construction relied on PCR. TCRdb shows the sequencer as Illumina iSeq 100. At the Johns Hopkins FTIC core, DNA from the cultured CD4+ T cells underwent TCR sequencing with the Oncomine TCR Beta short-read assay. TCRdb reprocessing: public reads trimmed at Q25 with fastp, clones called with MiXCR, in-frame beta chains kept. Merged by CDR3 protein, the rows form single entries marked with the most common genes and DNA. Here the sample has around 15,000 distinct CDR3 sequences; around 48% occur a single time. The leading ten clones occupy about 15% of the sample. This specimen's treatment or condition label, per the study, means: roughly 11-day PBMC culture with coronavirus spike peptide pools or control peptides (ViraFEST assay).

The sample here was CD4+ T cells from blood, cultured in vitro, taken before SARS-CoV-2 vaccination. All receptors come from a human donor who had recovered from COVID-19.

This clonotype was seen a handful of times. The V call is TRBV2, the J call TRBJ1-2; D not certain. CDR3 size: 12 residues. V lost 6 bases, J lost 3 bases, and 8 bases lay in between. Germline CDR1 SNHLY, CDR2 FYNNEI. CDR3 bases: TGTGCCAGCAGCCCATCTGACTATGGCTACACCTTC. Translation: CASSPSDYGYTF.

CDR3 bases: TGTGCCAGCAGTTACGGGACAGGTATCTACGAGCAGTACTTC. Translation: CASSYGTGIYEQYF. The chain joins TRBV6-5 to TRBJ2-7, with 8 bases identical to TRBD1. Trimming cost V 2 bases and J 3 bases; bases outside gene matches: 3. The CDR3 loop spans 14 amino acids. Per the germline V gene, CDR1 is MNHEY and CDR2 is SVGAGI.

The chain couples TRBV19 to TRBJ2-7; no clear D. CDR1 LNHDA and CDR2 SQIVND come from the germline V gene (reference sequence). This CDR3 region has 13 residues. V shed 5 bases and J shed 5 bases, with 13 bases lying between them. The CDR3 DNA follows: TGTGCCAGTAGTTCCCTTGACTCTCACGAGCAGTACTTC. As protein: CASSSLDSHEQYF.